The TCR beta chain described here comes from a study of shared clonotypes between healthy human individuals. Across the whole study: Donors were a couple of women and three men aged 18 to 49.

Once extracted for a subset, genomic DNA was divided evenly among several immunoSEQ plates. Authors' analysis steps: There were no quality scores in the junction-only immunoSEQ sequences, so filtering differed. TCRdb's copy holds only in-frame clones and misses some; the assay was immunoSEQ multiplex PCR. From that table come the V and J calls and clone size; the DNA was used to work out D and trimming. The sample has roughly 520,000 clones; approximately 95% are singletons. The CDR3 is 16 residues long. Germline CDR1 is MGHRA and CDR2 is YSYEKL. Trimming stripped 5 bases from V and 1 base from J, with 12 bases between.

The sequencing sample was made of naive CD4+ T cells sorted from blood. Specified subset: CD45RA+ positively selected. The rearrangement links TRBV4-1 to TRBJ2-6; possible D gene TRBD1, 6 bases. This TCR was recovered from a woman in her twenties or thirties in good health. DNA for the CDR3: TGCGCCAGCAGCTCAGGACAGCTTTCTGGGGCCAACGTCCTGACTTTC. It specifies CASSSGQLSGANVLTF.